A selection of T cell receptor beta chains follows, all from one sample in a study of T cell changes during pregnancy in multiple sclerosis. Data came from immunoSEQ multiplex PCR; TCRdb stores just in-frame clones and leaves some out. This sample has fewer than 65,000 clones, with around 94% found just once. Specimen: CD4+ T cells from peripheral blood mononuclear cells, collected in the third trimester of pregnancy. These receptors all come from a female donor with multiple sclerosis, enrolled in a pregnancy study. The CDR3 runs from the conserved cysteine through the conserved F or W. A D gene is named only where the DNA matches it firmly. The size entry is marked missing in some rows and otherwise reads once, few, many or a size class.

TRBD1,TRBJ1-1,TRBV5-1,-,CASSLPGTGIEAFF,TGCGCCAGCAGCTTACCCGGGACAGGTATTGAAGCTTTCTTT
TRBD2,TRBJ2-1,TRBV7-2,once,CASSLEVGGRRDEQFF,TGTGCCAGCAGCTTAGAGGTGGGCGGGAGAAGGGATGAGCAGTTCTTC
-,TRBJ2-1,TRBV6-6,-,CASSSELWTANEQFF,TGTGCCAGCAGTTCCGAACTTTGGACAGCCAATGAGCAGTTCTTC
-,TRBJ1-2,TRBV30,-,CAWSRQLGYTF,TGTGCCTGGAGTAGACAGTTGGGCTACACCTTC
-,TRBJ1-2,TRBV4-1,once,CASSQDTTGLTGYTF,TGCGCCAGCAGCCAAGACACAACAGGGTTAACCGGCTACACCTTC
-,TRBJ2-5,TRBV5-1,-,CASSSGLVRQETQYF,TGCGCCAGCAGCTCGGGACTTGTACGTCAAGAGACCCAGTACTTC
TRBD1,TRBJ2-1,TRBV30,-,CAWDRVSNEQFF,TGTGCCTGGGACAGGGTTAGCAATGAGCAGTTCTTC
TRBD1,TRBJ2-7,TRBV6-1,-,CASSGATGGYEQYF,TGTGCCAGCAGTGGGGCGACAGGGGGATACGAGCAGTACTTC
TRBD2,TRBJ2-7,TRBV10-3,once,CAISERRGGPAEQYF,TGTGCCATCAGTGAGAGGCGGGGGGGCCCCGCCGAGCAGTACTTC
-,TRBJ2-7,TRBV29-1,once,CSVFTGGTVTYEQYF,TGCAGCGTTTTCACCGGCGGGACAGTTACCTACGAGCAGTACTTC
-,TRBJ2-1,TRBV13,-,CASSLEQALRGANNEQFF,TGTGCCAGCAGCTTAGAACAGGCCCTCCGGGGGGCTAACAATGAGCAGTTCTTC
TRBD1,TRBJ2-4,TRBV13,-,CASSPGTGTNIQYF,TGTGCCAGCAGTCCCGGGACAGGGACTAACATTCAGTACTTC
TRBD1,TRBJ1-2,TRBV18,once,CASSPLTGTGESYGYTF,TGTGCCAGCTCACCTTTAACCGGGACAGGCGAATCTTATGGCTACACCTTC
-,TRBJ1-1,TRBV5-1,-,CASSLGVGVNTEAFF,TGCGCCAGCAGCTTGGGGGTGGGAGTGAACACTGAAGCTTTCTTT
TRBD2,TRBJ2-5,TRBV7-2,-,CASSLRAGGQETQYF,TGTGCCAGCAGCTTACGGGCGGGAGGGCAAGAGACCCAGTACTTC
-,TRBJ2-7,TRBV15,-,CATSREKGPGGREQYF,TGTGCCACCAGCAGAGAAAAGGGACCGGGTGGGAGGGAGCAGTACTTC
TRBD2,TRBJ2-3,TRBV5-4,-,CASSAGASGVLTDTQYF,TGTGCCAGCAGCGCGGGGGCTAGCGGGGTCCTCACAGATACGCAGTATTTT
TRBD1,TRBJ2-1,TRBV4-1,-,CASSPSSDRILYNEQFF,TGCGCCAGCAGCCCGTCTTCGGACAGGATTTTGTACAATGAGCAGTTCTTC
-,TRBJ2-5,TRBV11-1,-,CASSSRNSKETQYF,TGTGCCAGCAGCTCGAGGAATTCGAAAGAGACCCAGTACTTC
-,TRBJ1-3,TRBV4-1,-,CASSQRDIGNTIYF,TGCGCCAGCAGCCAAAGGGACATCGGAAACACCATATATTTT
-,TRBJ2-6,TRBV5-1,-,CASSLDGTGANVLTF,TGCGCCAGCAGCTTGGACGGGACTGGGGCCAACGTCCTGACTTTC
TRBD2,TRBJ2-1,TRBV7-2,-,CASSSGTRNLNEQFF,TGTGCCAGCAGCTCCGGGACTAGGAATTTGAATGAGCAGTTCTTC
TRBD2,TRBJ2-5,TRBV9,once,CASSTGTSGGAQETQYF,TGTGCCAGCAGCACCGGGACTAGCGGGGGTGCGCAAGAGACCCAGTACTTC
-,TRBJ1-2,TRBV7-6,-,CASSPTSGGYTF,TGTGCCAGCAGCCCAACTTCGGGTGGCTACACCTTC
TRBD1,TRBJ2-5,TRBV25-1,-,CASRTGQLYQETQYF,TGTGCCAGCAGGACGGGACAGTTATACCAAGAGACCCAGTACTTC
-,TRBJ1-4,TRBV2,-,CASDPGLNEKLFF,TGTGCCAGCGACCCGGGGTTAAATGAAAAACTGTTTTTT
TRBD1,TRBJ1-1,TRBV19,-,CASSIQGADRSGTEAFF,TGTGCCAGTAGTATACAGGGGGCGGATCGATCGGGCACTGAAGCTTTCTTT
TRBD1,TRBJ2-7,TRBV7-9,-,CASSSKGQGDYEQYF,TGTGCCAGCAGCTCGAAGGGACAGGGGGACTACGAGCAGTACTTC
-,TRBJ2-2,TRBV7-8,-,CASSPRGSGNTGELFF,TGTGCCAGCAGCCCCCGGGGAAGCGGTAACACCGGGGAGCTGTTTTTT
TRBD2,TRBJ2-1,TRBV5-1,-,CASSLESSSGRTNNEQFF,TGCGCCAGCAGCTTGGAGTCGTCTAGCGGGAGGACAAACAATGAGCAGTTCTTC
TRBD1,TRBJ2-5,TRBV5-1,few,CASSWARTGQETQYF,TGCGCCAGCAGCTGGGCCAGGACAGGCCAAGAGACCCAGTACTTC
-,TRBJ2-2,TRBV19,-,CASSILMGQGITGELFF,TGTGCCAGTAGTATTTTAATGGGGCAGGGGATCACCGGGGAGCTGTTTTTT
-,TRBJ2-2,TRBV5-6,-,CASSLDREGNTGELFF,TGTGCCAGCAGCTTGGACAGGGAGGGAAACACCGGGGAGCTGTTTTTT
TRBD2,TRBJ2-5,TRBV6-1,-,CASSETGAGLAGGRETQYF,TGTGCCAGCAGTGAGACAGGGGCTGGACTAGCGGGGGGGCGGGAGACCCAGTACTTC
-,TRBJ1-1,TRBV6-6,-,CASSYSRGTEAFF,TGTGCCAGCAGTTACTCTAGAGGCACTGAAGCTTTCTTT
TRBD1,TRBJ2-3,TRBV9,-,CASSVDRGGTDTQYF,TGTGCCAGCAGCGTAGACAGGGGAGGCACAGATACGCAGTATTTT
TRBD1,TRBJ2-6,TRBV10-3,-,CAISEDRGPGANVLTF,TGTGCCATCAGTGAGGACAGGGGGCCGGGGGCCAACGTCCTGACTTTC
-,TRBJ2-1,TRBV7-2,-,CASSLATASSYNEQFF,TGTGCCAGCAGCTTAGCCACAGCCAGCTCCTACAATGAGCAGTTCTTC
-,TRBJ1-2,TRBV5-1,few,CASSLAVGPNYGYTF,TGCGCCAGCAGCTTGGCCGTGGGGCCCAACTATGGCTACACCTTC
-,TRBJ2-1,TRBV28,-,CASRSPGYNEQFF,TGTGCCAGCAGGAGCCCGGGGTACAATGAGCAGTTCTTC
-,TRBJ2-7,TRBV11-2,-,CASSRDTYEQYF,TGTGCCAGCAGCCGGGACACCTACGAGCAGTACTTC
TRBD1,TRBJ1-5,TRBV27,once,CASSFRGWADQPQHF,TGTGCCAGCAGTTTCAGGGGGTGGGCGGATCAGCCCCAGCATTTT
TRBD1,TRBJ2-1,TRBV4-3,-,CASSQDHRGRTYNEQFF,TGCGCCAGCAGCCAAGATCATAGGGGGCGAACCTACAATGAGCAGTTCTTC
TRBD2,TRBJ2-1,TRBV11-2,-,CASSLGGLAGGSGEQFF,TGTGCCAGCAGCTTAGGAGGACTAGCGGGGGGGAGTGGTGAGCAGTTCTTC
TRBD2,TRBJ2-3,TRBV5-1,-,CASSPGTSVRTDTQYF,TGCGCCAGCAGCCCCGGGACTAGCGTCCGCACAGATACGCAGTATTTT
-,TRBJ1-1,TRBV19,-,CASSTGLGTEAFF,TGTGCCAGTAGTACAGGGCTGGGCACTGAAGCTTTCTTT
TRBD1,TRBJ1-2,TRBV4-3,-,CASSQVGQGYYGYTF,TGCGCCAGCAGCCAAGTGGGACAGGGATACTATGGCTACACCTTC
TRBD1,TRBJ2-7,TRBV5-1,-,CASSLGSGGGYEQYF,TGCGCCAGCAGCTTGGGGTCAGGGGGCGGTTACGAGCAGTACTTC
-,TRBJ2-7,TRBV2,once,CASSEGPGFEQYF,TGTGCCAGCAGCGAAGGCCCAGGGTTCGAGCAGTACTTC
TRBD1,TRBJ1-3,TRBV5-6,-,CASSLEGQGAPSGNTIYF,TGTGCCAGCAGCTTGGAAGGACAGGGGGCCCCCTCTGGAAACACCATATATTTT
TRBD1,TRBJ1-2,TRBV7-3,-,CASSLGGTGGNYGYTF,TGTGCCAGCAGCTTAGGGGGGACAGGAGGCAACTATGGCTACACCTTC
TRBD2,TRBJ2-1,TRBV9,-,CASSVGLAGANEQFF,TGTGCCAGCAGCGTAGGGCTAGCGGGAGCCAATGAGCAGTTCTTC